This TCR beta chain emerged from a study of T cells in tumors after PD-1 blockade. The wider study: Prior checkpoint blockade, systemic immunosuppressant use, or anti-cancer therapy within 4 weeks excluded patients. During anti-PD-1 treatment, some patients continued daily vismodegib 150 mg.

Produced via immunoSEQ multiplex PCR; TCRdb's table is partial and in-frame only. The repertoire holds 50,000 to 75,000 clones, with 74% as singletons. Whole-study results and caveats: Peripheral recruitment is suggested, as some novel exhausted tumor clones were in pre-treatment blood.

The CDR3 covers 15 residues. The germline V and J ends were trimmed by 1 base and 0 bases, with 7 bases remaining between them. The germline V gene encodes CDR1 SGHTA and CDR2 FQGNSA. About this clone: Its antigen is not identified.

This specimen was PBMCs, taken after anti-PD-1 treatment. The chain is built from TRBV7-2 and TRBJ2-1; D is ambiguous. This receptor was identified in a human donor with basal cell carcinoma. The CDR3 bases are TGTGCCAGCAGCTTAGGAGCCAGCTCCTACAATGAGCAGTTCTTC. This gives the protein CASSLGASSYNEQFF.